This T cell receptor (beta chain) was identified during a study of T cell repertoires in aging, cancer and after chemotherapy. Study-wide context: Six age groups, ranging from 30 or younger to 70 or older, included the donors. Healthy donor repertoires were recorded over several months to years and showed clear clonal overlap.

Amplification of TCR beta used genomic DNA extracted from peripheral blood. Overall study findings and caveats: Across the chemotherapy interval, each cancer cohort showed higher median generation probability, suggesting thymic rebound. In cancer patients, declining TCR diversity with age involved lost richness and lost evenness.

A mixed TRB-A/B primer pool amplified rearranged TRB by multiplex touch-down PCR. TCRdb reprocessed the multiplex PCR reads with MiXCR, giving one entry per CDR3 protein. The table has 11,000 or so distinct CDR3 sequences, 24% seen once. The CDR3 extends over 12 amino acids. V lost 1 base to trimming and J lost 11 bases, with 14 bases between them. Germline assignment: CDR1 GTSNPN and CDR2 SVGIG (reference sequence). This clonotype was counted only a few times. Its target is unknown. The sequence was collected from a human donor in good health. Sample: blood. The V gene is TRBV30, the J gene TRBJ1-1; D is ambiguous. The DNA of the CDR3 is TGTGCCTGGAGTGCCCCCCGGGCGGGGGCTTTCTTT. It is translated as CAWSAPRAGAFF.